This TCR beta chain was documented in a study of vaccination and CD4 T cells after COVID-19. This clonotype showed up just once. Its antigen is as yet unknown. CDR3 size: 18 residues. The trim removed 6 bases at V and 1 base at J, leaving 12 bases unmatched. Looked up from germline, CDR1 is SGHNT and CDR2 is YENEEA. Cultured CD4+ T-cell DNA underwent Oncomine TCR Beta short-read sequencing. TCRdb redid the calling of the PCR reads with MiXCR, one entry per CDR3 protein. The sample records approximately 12,000 distinct CDR3 sequences, approximately 53% being singletons. Treatment defined: roughly 10-day PBMC culture with coronavirus spike peptide pools or control peptides (ViraFEST assay). In the ViraFEST assay, peptide-pool expansion preceded TCR sequencing of expanded clonotypes.

The clonotype comes from a human donor who had recovered from COVID-19. This chain joins TRBV11-3 and TRBJ2-1; the match to TRBD2 covers 10 bases. The sample comprised CD4+ T cells from blood, cultured in vitro. The CDR3 coding sequence is TGTGCCAGCAGTTCCCGGTCTAGCGGGAGATTTTCCTACAATGAGCAGTTCTTC. Its protein product is CASSSRSSGRFSYNEQFF. Full variable domain (missing parts from reference TRBV11-3 and TRBJ2-1): EAGVVQSPRYKIIEKKQPVAFWCNPISGHNTLYWYLQNLGQGPELLIRYENEEAVDDSQLPKDRFSAERLKGVDSTLKIQPAELGDSAVYLCASSSRSSGRFSYNEQFFGPGTRLTVL.